One and the same sample provided the 2 T cell receptor beta chains below, sequenced in a study of control samples from healthy donors and cancer patients. Libraries were prepared by immunoSEQ multiplex PCR; TCRdb keeps only in-frame clonotypes and omits some of them. The sample has around 200,000 clones, 90% to 95% seen once; the top ten hold around 1.5%. Sample: blood. The source is a woman aged 25 to 39 in good health.

The chain is built from TRBV4-3 and TRBJ2-7; TRBD2 agrees at 11 bases. V lost 1 base, J lost 4 bases, and 0 bases stayed unmatched. Germline assignment: CDR1 LGHNA and CDR2 YSLEER. This CDR3 has 14 residues. CDR3 sequence reads: CASSQGTSGYEQYF. The CDR3 DNA reads TGCGCCAGCAGCCAAGGGACTAGCGGGTACGAGCAGTACTTC.

This rearrangement joins TRBV27 to TRBJ1-4; D not certain. Germline V gene data show CDR1 as MNHEY and CDR2 as SMNVEV (reference sequence). The CDR3 covers 14 residues. V lost 1 base, J lost 0 bases, and 3 bases lay in between. DNA of the CDR3: TGTGCCAGCAGTTTATTTGCAACTAATGAAAAACTGTTTTTT. Its protein is CASSLFATNEKLFF.